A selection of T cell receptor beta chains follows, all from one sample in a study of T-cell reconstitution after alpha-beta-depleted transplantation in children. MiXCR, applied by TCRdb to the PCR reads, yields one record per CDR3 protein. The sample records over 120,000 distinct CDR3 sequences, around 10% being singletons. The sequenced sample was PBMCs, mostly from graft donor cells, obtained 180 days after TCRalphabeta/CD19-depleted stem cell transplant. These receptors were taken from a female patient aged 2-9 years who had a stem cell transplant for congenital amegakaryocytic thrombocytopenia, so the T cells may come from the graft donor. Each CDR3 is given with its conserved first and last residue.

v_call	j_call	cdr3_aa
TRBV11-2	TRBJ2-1	CASSQDYPGQFF
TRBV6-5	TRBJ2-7	CASSNRGRGGEQYF
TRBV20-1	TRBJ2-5	CSARGTGAWETQYF
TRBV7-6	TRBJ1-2	CASSLGQGALGYTF
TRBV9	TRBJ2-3	CASSVAGVSGFADTQYF
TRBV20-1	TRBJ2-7	CSAPAPGTASTYEQYF
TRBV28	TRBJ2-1	CASSTNNLGGGNEQFF
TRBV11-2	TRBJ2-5	CASSSLTREETQYF
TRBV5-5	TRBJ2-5	CASSLRQGSKETQYF
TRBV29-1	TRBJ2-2	CSVAKGTGELFF
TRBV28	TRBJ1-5	CASRVGQGAGNQPQHF
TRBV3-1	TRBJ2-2	CASSQGAVNTGELFF
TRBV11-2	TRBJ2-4	CASSLRGKVLAKNIQYF
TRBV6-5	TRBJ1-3	CASSYRAVENTIYF
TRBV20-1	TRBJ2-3	CSAPRMFATDTQYF
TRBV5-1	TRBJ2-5	CASSMQEQETQYF
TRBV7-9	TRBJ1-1	CASSFAHGGGLDTEAFF
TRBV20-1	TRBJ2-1	CSAGVAGVGEQFF
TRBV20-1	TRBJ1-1	CSAPGDLATEAFF